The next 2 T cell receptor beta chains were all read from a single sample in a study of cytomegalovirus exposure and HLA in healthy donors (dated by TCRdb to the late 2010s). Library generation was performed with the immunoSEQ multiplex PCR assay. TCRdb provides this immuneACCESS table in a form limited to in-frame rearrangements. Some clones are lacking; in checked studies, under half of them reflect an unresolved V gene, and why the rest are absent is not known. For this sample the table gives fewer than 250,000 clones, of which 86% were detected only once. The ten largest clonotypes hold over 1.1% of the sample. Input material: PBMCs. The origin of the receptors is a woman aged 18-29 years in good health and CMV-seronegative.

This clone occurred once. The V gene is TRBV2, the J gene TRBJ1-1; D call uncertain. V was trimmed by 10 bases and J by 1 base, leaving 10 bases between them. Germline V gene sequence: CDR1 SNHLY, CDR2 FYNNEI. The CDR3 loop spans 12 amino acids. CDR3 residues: CAKSAGNTEAFF. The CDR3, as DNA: TGTGCCAAGTCGGCGGGGAACACTGAAGCTTTCTTT.

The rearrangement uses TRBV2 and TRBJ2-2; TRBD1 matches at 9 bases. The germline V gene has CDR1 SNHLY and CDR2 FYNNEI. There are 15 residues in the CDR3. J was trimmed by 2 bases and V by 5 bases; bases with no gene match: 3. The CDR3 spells CASSRTGVNTGELFF. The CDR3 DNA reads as TGTGCCAGCAGTAGGACAGGGGTCAACACCGGGGAGCTGTTTTTT.